One sample yielded the 22 T cell receptor beta chains listed below, sequenced in a study of T cells in Graves' hyperthyroidism and ophthalmopathy. There were TCR beta CDR3 regions amplified from RNA transcripts. First-round RT-PCR of the TCR CDR3 relied on the HTBI primer set. TCRdb independently ran MiXCR on the multiplex PCR reads; one entry per CDR3 protein. The sample includes roughly 700,000 distinct CDR3 sequences, approximately 15% of them seen just once. What was sequenced was blood. All receptors derive from a man between 50 and 59 years old with Graves' hyperthyroidism.

Worth noting for this clonotype: A much larger clone sits a single nucleotide away, making a read error possible. V gene TRBV27 combines with J gene TRBJ2-7; TRBD1 might be the D (8 bases). The CDR3 is 14 residues long. Germline-derived CDR1 and CDR2 are MNHEY and SMNVEV (reference sequence). CDR3 loop: CASGAVTGDYEQCF. The CDR3 DNA reads as TGTGCCAGCGGAGCGGTGACAGGGGACTACGAGCAGTGCTTC.

This clonotype was recorded many times. The chain links TRBV7-8 to TRBJ1-5, with D hard to call. Germline CDR1 SGHVS, CDR2 FQNEAQ. The CDR3 contains 15 residues. V was trimmed by 3 bases and J by 3 bases, leaving 12 bases between them. CDR3 amino acids: CASSFQGRDNQPQHF. The DNA of the CDR3 is TGTGCCAGCAGCTTTCAAGGCCGGGACAATCAGCCCCAGCATTTT.

This clonotype was observed many times. The chain employs TRBV6-2 or TRBV6-3 and TRBJ2-5, with TRBD2 identical over 10 bases. The CDR3 is 15 residues long. The V segment lost 8 bases and the J segment 2 bases; nucleotides outside the gene matches: 8. Germline V gene data show CDR1 as MNHEY and CDR2 as SVGEGT. CDR3 in amino acids: CASALAGARQETQYF. CDR3 DNA sequence: TGTGCCAGCGCCCTAGCGGGAGCGAGGCAAGAGACCCAGTACTTC.

The gene calls are TRBV20-1 and TRBJ2-7; a possible D gene is TRBD2 (6 bases). The germline V gene encodes CDR1 DFQATT and CDR2 SNEGSKA (reference sequence). This CDR3 has 14 residues. The V and J ends lost 1 base and 4 bases respectively, with 14 bases between them. The CDR3 spells CSARAGLSRYEQYF. The CDR3 bases are TGCAGTGCTAGAGCTGGACTATCGAGGTACGAGCAGTACTTC.

The chain is built from TRBV4-3 and TRBJ1-1; D not resolved. V shed 0 bases and J shed 4 bases, with 9 bases lying between them. CDR1 is LGHNA, CDR2 YSLEER, per germline. The CDR3 contains 14 residues. CDR3 in amino acids: CASSQEGEGTEAFF. CDR3 bases: TGCGCCAGCAGCCAAGAGGGCGAGGGCACTGAAGCTTTCTTT.

This clonotype has ten or more counts. This chain uses TRBV7-8 with TRBJ2-5; D is ambiguous. CDR3 size: 15 residues. V was cut by 0 bases and J by 4 bases, with 12 bases left in between. Germline V gene lookup returns CDR1 SGHVS and CDR2 FQNEAQ. In DNA form, the CDR3 reads TGTGCCAGCAGCTTAGCCGAAAGGTTCTCAGAGACCCAGTACTTC. This encodes CASSLAERFSETQYF.

This clonotype was counted many times. The chain recombines TRBV2 with TRBJ1-5; no firm D call. Trimming cost V 2 bases and J 0 bases, with 8 bases left between them. The CDR3 has 15 amino acids. Germline CDR1 reads SNHLY; CDR2 reads FYNNEI. The CDR3 region has the DNA TGTGCCAGCAGTGAAACTGCGTATAGCAATCAGCCCCAGCATTTT. Protein sequence: CASSETAYSNQPQHF.

This clonotype was detected only a few times. The chain carries TRBV11-2 and TRBJ2-3; a weak D match, TRBD2 (6 bases). Germline CDR1 and CDR2: SGHAT and FQNNGV. The CDR3 consists of 16 residues. V was clipped by 4 bases and J by 5 bases, with 19 bases between them. The CDR3 loop reads CASSSNRGLGLDTQYF. The CDR3 DNA is TGTGCCAGCAGCTCTAACCGGGGACTGGGCCTAGATACGCAGTATTTT.

There are a few counts of this clonotype. V usage is TRBV3-1 and J usage is TRBJ1-2; weak D call: TRBD1 (5 bases). V lost 2 bases to trimming and J lost 0 bases, with 7 bases between them. The CDR3 contains 14 residues. Per germline, CDR1 LGHDT and CDR2 YNNKEL (reference sequence). The DNA for the CDR3 is TGTGCCAGCAGCCAAAGGACACCTAACTATGGCTACACCTTC. Translation gives CASSQRTPNYGYTF.

This clonotype came up many times. CDR3 sequence: CASSEGSQLDTQYF. The CDR3 region has the DNA TGTGCCAGCAGTGAAGGTTCTCAGTTAGATACGCAGTATTTT. V usage is TRBV2 and J usage is TRBJ2-3; D gene uncertain. Germline-derived CDR1 and CDR2 are SNHLY and FYNNEI. V was trimmed by 1 base and J by 5 bases, leaving 10 bases between them. CDR3 length: 14 amino acids.

This clonotype was detected many times. The chain recombines TRBV27 with TRBJ1-2; D remains unclear. The length of the CDR3 is 13 residues. With 3 bases removed from V and 7 bases from J, the gap between germline ends came to 12 bases. In germline, CDR1 is MNHEY, CDR2 SMNVEV (reference sequence). Here the CDR3 reads CASSLDRASGYTF. CDR3 nucleotides: TGTGCCAGCAGTTTGGACCGTGCTTCTGGCTACACCTTC.

This clonotype has a single count. This chain links TRBV27 with TRBJ2-7; TRBD1 matches 10 bases. CDR1 is MNHEY, CDR2 SMNVEV, per germline (reference sequence). This CDR3 comprises 16 residues. V was clipped by 6 bases and J by 2 bases; unmatched bases: 10. The CDR3 nucleotides read TGTGCCAGCAGCGCGATGGGGGACAGGGGAACCTACGAGCAGTACTTC. As protein: CASSAMGDRGTYEQYF.

This clonotype has ten or more counts. The chain has TRBV24-1 and TRBJ2-7, with D tentatively TRBD1 (7 bases). In germline, CDR1 is KGHDR, CDR2 SFDVKD. There are 16 residues in the CDR3. Trimming removed 7 bases at V and 3 bases at J, with 21 bases between. The CDR3 reads CATSYRAGRGNYEQYF. The CDR3 DNA sequence: TGTGCCACCAGCTACCGAGCGGGCAGGGGGAACTACGAGCAGTACTTC.

This clonotype was seen many times. The chain couples TRBV9 to TRBJ2-1; the D is unclear. This CDR3 has 11 residues. Trimming cost V 4 bases and J 6 bases, with 5 bases left between them. Germline values: CDR1 SGDLS, CDR2 YYNGEE. CDR3 in amino acids: CASSSINEQFF. Here the CDR3 DNA reads TGTGCCAGCAGCTCCATCAATGAGCAGTTCTTC.

This clonotype has at least ten counts. The chain links TRBV7-9 to TRBJ2-2; 9 nucleotides agree with TRBD1. Trimming took 1 base from V and 7 from J; bases not matched to a gene: 13. There are 18 residues in the CDR3. CDR1 is SEHNR, CDR2 FQNEAQ, per germline (reference sequence). The CDR3 loop reads CASSLDLSDRGFDGELFF. In nucleotides, the CDR3 is TGTGCCAGCAGCTTAGATTTGTCGGACAGGGGCTTCGACGGGGAGCTGTTTTTT.

The chain employs TRBV29-1 and TRBJ2-1, with D uncertain. The germline CDR1 and CDR2 sequences are SQVTM and ANQGSEA. Trimming removed 5 bases from V and 4 bases from J, with 12 bases in between. The CDR3 loop spans 13 amino acids. Written as DNA, the CDR3 is TGCAGCGTTATACCAGGATATTACAATGAGCAGTTCTTC. Its translation is CSVIPGYYNEQFF.

The chain uses TRBV19 and TRBJ1-5, with D possibly matching TRBD1 (5 bases). The length of the CDR3 is 15 residues. The germline V gene encodes CDR1 LNHDA and CDR2 SQIVND (reference sequence). The V gene lost 3 bases and the J gene lost 2 bases, with 11 bases spanning the gap. The CDR3 nucleotides read TGTGCCAGTAGTATCCGCAGGGAGGGCAATCAGCCCCAGCATTTT. Encoded protein: CASSIRREGNQPQHF.

This clonotype came up many times. The chain employs TRBV30 and TRBJ2-5; unclear D gene. This CDR3 is 14 amino acids long. Trimming shortened V by 0 bases and J by 2 bases, and 10 bases separated the two germline ends. Per germline, CDR1 GTSNPN and CDR2 SVGIG (reference sequence). This CDR3 reads CAWSVAGSQETQYF. In nucleotides, the CDR3 is TGTGCCTGGAGTGTCGCAGGTTCTCAAGAGACCCAGTACTTC.

The chain couples TRBV19 to TRBJ2-7; 7 bases line up with TRBD2. The length of the CDR3 is 13 residues. Per the germline V gene, CDR1 is LNHDA and CDR2 is SQIVND (reference sequence). J gave up 7 bases and V 6 bases, and 9 bases lay outside the gene matches. The CDR3 loop is CASSGVGGGEQYF. The CDR3 DNA follows: TGTGCCAGTAGCGGGGTCGGGGGAGGGGAGCAGTACTTC.

CDR3 residues: CSAREAGGSSGELFF. The CDR3 nucleotides are TGCAGTGCTAGAGAAGCAGGGGGCTCTTCCGGGGAGCTGTTTTTT. The chain is built from TRBV20-1 and TRBJ2-2; 8 positions agree with TRBD1. Unmatched junction bases numbered 6, after V lost 0 bases and J lost 6 bases. Germline values: CDR1 DFQATT, CDR2 SNEGSKA (reference sequence). There are 15 residues in the CDR3.

J is TRBJ1-5 and V is TRBV3-1; tentative D call: TRBD1 (6 bases). Trimming removed 2 bases from V and 3 bases from J, with 11 bases in between. Germline V gene data show CDR1 as LGHDT and CDR2 as YNNKEL (reference sequence). This CDR3 has 15 residues. CDR3 in amino acids: CASSQRGGFNQPQHF. CDR3 nucleotides: TGTGCCAGCAGCCAAAGGGGGGGCTTCAATCAGCCCCAGCATTTT.

This clonotype was found many times. V is TRBV12-3 or TRBV12-4 and J is TRBJ2-7; D uncertain. The V and J ends lost 0 bases and 7 bases respectively, with 4 bases between them. This CDR3 comprises 11 residues. The CDR3 nucleotides read TGTGCCAGCAGTTTAGCGCGTGAGCAGTACTTC. This sequence encodes CASSLAREQYF.